Below, 7 T cell receptor beta chains from the same sample are listed, as sequenced in a study of blood T cell repertoires in COVID-19. Clones were sequenced by immunoSEQ multiplex PCR, and TCRdb holds only the in-frame ones, with some missing. The table has about 18,000 clones, roughly 93% seen once. The sample comprised peripheral blood. Receptors were obtained from a human donor in a cohort sampled during active COVID-19.

V usage is TRBV2 and J usage is TRBJ2-1; 7 bases match TRBD1. The J segment lost 3 bases and the V segment lost 3 bases, leaving 2 bases of the junction unmatched. In germline, CDR1 is SNHLY, CDR2 FYNNEI. The CDR3 length is 14 residues. CDR3 region: CASSDRTGYNEQFF. In nucleotides, the CDR3 is TGTGCCAGCAGTGACCGGACAGGCTACAATGAGCAGTTCTTC.

The chain uses TRBV9 and TRBJ1-3; 8 bases match TRBD1. Germline V gene data show CDR1 as SGDLS and CDR2 as YYNGEE. Germline trimming cut 0 bases from V and 7 bases from J; bases unmatched to any gene: 6. The CDR3 contains 15 residues. Here the CDR3 DNA reads TGTGCCAGCAGCGTAGGGGGACAGGTTCGGAACACCATATATTTT. This gives the protein CASSVGGQVRNTIYF.

The chain is built from TRBV5-6 and TRBJ2-1; weak D call: TRBD1 (6 bases). CDR3 size: 15 residues. Germline CDR1 reads SGHDT; CDR2 reads YYEEEE. V was trimmed by 4 bases and J by 2 bases, leaving 13 bases between them. CDR3 sequence (DNA): TGTGCCAGCAGCCCTGCCGGGACACCCTACAATGAGCAGTTCTTC. Its protein product is CASSPAGTPYNEQFF.

The CDR3 protein is CASSRLAGGETQYF. CDR3 DNA: TGTGCCAGCAGCCGATTAGCGGGTGGAGAGACCCAGTACTTC. The rearrangement links TRBV9 to TRBJ2-5, with TRBD2 matching over 7 bases. Germline V CDR1 and CDR2: SGDLS, YYNGEE. This CDR3 is built from 14 residues. Germline trimming cut 4 bases from V and 4 bases from J; bases unmatched to any gene: 7.

The genes are TRBV2 and TRBJ1-1; perhaps TRBD1 as D (6 bases). The CDR3 is 15 residues long. CDR1 SNHLY and CDR2 FYNNEI come from the germline V gene. The ends were cut back, 8 bases at V and 0 bases at J, with 16 bases in the middle. In nucleotides, the CDR3 is TGTGCCAGCCAGGGGCAGGGGAGGGTGAACACTGAAGCTTTCTTT. It codes for CASQGQGRVNTEAFF.

The J gene is TRBJ1-1, the V gene TRBV9; D might be TRBD1 (6 bases). There are 15 residues in the CDR3. In germline, CDR1 is SGDLS, CDR2 YYNGEE. V dropped 0 bases and J dropped 4 bases, with 13 bases sitting between them. Here the CDR3 reads CASSVDILRGTEAFF. The CDR3, as DNA: TGTGCCAGCAGCGTAGATATCCTCAGGGGCACTGAAGCTTTCTTT.

The V call is TRBV5-4, the J call TRBJ2-7; D is possibly TRBD1 (7 bases). Germline CDR1 and CDR2: SGHNT and YYREEE (reference sequence). The V end lost 6 bases, the J end lost 6 bases, and 22 bases lay between the germline ends. The CDR3 is made up of 15 amino acids. CDR3 nucleotide sequence: TGTGCCAGCAAGAGAGGTTTGGAGGGGGCTGGCGAGCAGTACTTC. Amino acid sequence: CASKRGLEGAGEQYF. Combining the CDR3 with reference TRBV5-4 and TRBJ2-7 gives the whole variable domain ETGVTQSPTHLIKTRGQQVTLRCSSQSGHNTVSWYQQALGQGPQFIFQYYREEENGRGNFPPRFSGLQFPNYSSELNVNALELDDSALYLCASKRGLEGAGEQYFGPGTRLTVT.